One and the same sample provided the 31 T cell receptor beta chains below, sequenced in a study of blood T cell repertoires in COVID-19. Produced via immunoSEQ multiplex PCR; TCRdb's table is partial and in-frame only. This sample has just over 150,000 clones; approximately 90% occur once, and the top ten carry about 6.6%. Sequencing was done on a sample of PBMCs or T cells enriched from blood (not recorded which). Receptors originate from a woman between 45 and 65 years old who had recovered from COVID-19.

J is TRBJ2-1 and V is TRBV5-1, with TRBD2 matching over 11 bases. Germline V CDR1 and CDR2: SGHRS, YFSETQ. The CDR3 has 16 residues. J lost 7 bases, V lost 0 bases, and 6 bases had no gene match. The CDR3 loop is CASSLVAGGPSNEQFF. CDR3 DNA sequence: TGCGCCAGCAGCTTGGTAGCGGGGGGGCCGAGTAATGAGCAGTTCTTC.

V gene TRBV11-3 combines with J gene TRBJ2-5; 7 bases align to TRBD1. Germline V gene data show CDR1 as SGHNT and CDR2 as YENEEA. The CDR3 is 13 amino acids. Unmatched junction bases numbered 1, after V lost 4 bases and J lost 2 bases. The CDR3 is CASSWGQQETQYF. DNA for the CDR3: TGTGCCAGCAGCTGGGGACAGCAAGAGACCCAGTACTTC.

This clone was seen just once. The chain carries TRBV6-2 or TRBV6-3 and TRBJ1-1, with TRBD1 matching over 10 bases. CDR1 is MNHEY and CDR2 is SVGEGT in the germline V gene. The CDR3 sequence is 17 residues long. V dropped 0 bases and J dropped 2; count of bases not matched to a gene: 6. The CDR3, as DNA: TGTGCCAGCAGTTACTCTCCCTGGACAGGGGGAAACACTGAAGCTTTCTTT. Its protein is CASSYSPWTGGNTEAFF.

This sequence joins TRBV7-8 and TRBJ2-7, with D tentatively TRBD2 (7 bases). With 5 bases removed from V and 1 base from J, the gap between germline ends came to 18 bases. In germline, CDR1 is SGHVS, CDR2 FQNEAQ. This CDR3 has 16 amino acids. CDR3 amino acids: CASSASRGGGSYEQYF. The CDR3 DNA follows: TGTGCCAGCAGCGCGTCGAGGGGGGGTGGTTCCTACGAGCAGTACTTC.

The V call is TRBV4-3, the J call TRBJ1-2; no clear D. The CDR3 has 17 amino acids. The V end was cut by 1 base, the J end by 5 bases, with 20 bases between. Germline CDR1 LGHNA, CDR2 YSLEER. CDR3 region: CASSQGQELGAAYGYTF. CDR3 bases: TGCGCCAGCAGCCAAGGGCAGGAGTTGGGAGCGGCGTATGGCTACACCTTC.

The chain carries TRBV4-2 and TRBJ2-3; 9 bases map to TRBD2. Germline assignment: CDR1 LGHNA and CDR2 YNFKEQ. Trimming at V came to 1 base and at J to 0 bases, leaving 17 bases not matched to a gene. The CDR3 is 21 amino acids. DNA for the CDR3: TGTGCCAGCAGCCAAGGAGTCAGCGGGGGGATCCCCCGAGCTAGCACAGATACGCAGTATTTT. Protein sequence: CASSQGVSGGIPRASTDTQYF.

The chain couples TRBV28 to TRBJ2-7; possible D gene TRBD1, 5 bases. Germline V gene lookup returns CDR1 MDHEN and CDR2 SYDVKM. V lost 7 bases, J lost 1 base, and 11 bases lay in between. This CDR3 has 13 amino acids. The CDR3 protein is CASTLDRSYEQYF. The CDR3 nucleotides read TGTGCCAGCACCCTAGACAGATCCTACGAGCAGTACTTC. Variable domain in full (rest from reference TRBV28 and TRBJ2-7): DVKVTQSSRYLVKRTGEKVFLECVQDMDHENMFWYRQDPGLGLRLIYFSYDVKMKEKGDIPEGYSVSREKKERFSLILESASTNQTSMYLCASTLDRSYEQYFGPGTRLTVT.

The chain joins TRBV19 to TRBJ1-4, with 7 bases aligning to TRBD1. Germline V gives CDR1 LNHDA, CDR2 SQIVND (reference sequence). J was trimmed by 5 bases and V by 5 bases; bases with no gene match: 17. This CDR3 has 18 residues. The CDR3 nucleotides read TGTGCCAGTAGTTTACACAGGGGAAGTGGGGTGACGAATGAAAAACTGTTTTTT. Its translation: CASSLHRGSGVTNEKLFF.

CDR3 sequence (DNA): TGTGCCATTGATAGCGGGGGGGCAGATACGCAGTATTTT. Protein product: CAIDSGGADTQYF. This chain connects TRBV24-1 to TRBJ2-3; 11 nucleotides match TRBD2. Germline V gives CDR1 KGHDR, CDR2 SFDVKD. Trimming took 11 bases from V and 4 from J; bases not matched to a gene: 4. The length of the CDR3 is 13 residues.

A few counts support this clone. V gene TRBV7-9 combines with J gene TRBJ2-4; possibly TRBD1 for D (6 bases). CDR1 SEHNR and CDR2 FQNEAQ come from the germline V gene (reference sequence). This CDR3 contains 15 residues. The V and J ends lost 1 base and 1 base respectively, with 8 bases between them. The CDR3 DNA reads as TGTGCCAGCAGCTTAGACGGACAGGCCAAAAACATTCAGTACTTC. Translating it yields CASSLDGQAKNIQYF. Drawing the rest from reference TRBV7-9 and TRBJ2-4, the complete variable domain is DTGVSQNPRHKITKRGQNVTFRCDPISEHNRLYWYRQTLGQGPEFLTYFQNEAQLEKSRLLSDRFSAERPKGSFSTLEIQRTEQGDSAMYLCASSLDGQAKNIQYFGAGTRLSVL.

Written as DNA, the CDR3 is TGTGCCAGCTCACCAGCAACAGGGACGGGCCAGCCCCAGCATTTT. It encodes CASSPATGTGQPQHF. The chain is built from TRBV18 and TRBJ1-5; tentatively, D is TRBD1 (6 bases). Germline CDR1 reads KGHSH; CDR2 reads LQKENI. Trimming shortened V by 2 bases and J by 7 bases, and 15 bases separated the two germline ends. The CDR3 is 15 amino acids.

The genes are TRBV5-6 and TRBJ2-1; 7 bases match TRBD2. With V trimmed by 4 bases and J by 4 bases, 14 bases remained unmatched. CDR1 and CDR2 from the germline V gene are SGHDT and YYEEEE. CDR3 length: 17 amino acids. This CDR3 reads CASSPPSYSGSYNEQFF. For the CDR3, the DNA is TGTGCCAGCAGCCCACCTTCCTATAGCGGGTCATACAATGAGCAGTTCTTC.

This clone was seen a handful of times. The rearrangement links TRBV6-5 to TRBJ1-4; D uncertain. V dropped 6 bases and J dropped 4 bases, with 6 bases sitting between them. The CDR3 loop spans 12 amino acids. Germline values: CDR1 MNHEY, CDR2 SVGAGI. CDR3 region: CASSSYNEKLFF. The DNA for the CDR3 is TGTGCCAGCAGCTCCTATAATGAAAAACTGTTTTTT.

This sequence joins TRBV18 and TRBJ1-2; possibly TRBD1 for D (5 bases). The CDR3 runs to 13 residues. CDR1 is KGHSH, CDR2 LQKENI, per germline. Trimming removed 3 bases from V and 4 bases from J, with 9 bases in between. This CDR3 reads CASSPKQGYGYTF. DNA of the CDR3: TGTGCCAGCTCACCGAAGCAGGGCTATGGCTACACCTTC.

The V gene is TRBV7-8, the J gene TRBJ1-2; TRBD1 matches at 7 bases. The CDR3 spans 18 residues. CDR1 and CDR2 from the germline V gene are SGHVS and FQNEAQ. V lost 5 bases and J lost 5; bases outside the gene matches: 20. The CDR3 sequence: CASSPRLSSGTERYGYTF. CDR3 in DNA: TGTGCCAGCAGCCCCCGTCTTAGTTCAGGGACAGAACGTTATGGCTACACCTTC. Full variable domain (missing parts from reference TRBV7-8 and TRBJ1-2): GAGVSQSPRYKVAKRGQDVALRCDPISGHVSLFWYQQALGQGPEFLTYFQNEAQLDKSGLPSDRFFAERPEGSVSTLKIQRTQQEDSAVYLCASSPRLSSGTERYGYTFGSGTRLTVV.

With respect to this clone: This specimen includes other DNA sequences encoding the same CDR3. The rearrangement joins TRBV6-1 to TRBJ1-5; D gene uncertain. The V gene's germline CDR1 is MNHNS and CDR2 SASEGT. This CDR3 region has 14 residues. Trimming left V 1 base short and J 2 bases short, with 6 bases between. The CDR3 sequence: CASSEGGGNQPQHF. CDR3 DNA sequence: TGTGCCAGCAGTGAAGGCGGGGGCAATCAGCCCCAGCATTTT.

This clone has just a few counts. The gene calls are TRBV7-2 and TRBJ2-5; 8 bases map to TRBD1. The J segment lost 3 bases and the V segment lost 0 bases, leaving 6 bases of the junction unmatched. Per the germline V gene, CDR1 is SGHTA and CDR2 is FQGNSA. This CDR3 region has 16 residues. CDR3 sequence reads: CASSLARTGSKETQYF. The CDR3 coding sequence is TGTGCCAGCAGCTTAGCGAGGACAGGGTCGAAAGAGACCCAGTACTTC.

CDR3 region: CASSEVVGRGRNEQFF. DNA of the CDR3: TGTGCCAGCAGTGAAGTGGTGGGGCGGGGAAGGAATGAGCAGTTCTTC. The chain uses TRBV6-1 and TRBJ2-1, with D possibly matching TRBD2 (6 bases). The germline V gene encodes CDR1 MNHNS and CDR2 SASEGT. V lost 1 base to trimming and J lost 7 bases, with 17 bases between them. The CDR3 sequence is 16 residues long.

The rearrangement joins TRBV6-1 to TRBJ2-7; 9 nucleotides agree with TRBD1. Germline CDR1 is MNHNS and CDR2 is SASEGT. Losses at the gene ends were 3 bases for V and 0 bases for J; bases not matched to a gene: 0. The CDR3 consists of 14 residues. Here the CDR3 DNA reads TGTGCCAGCAGTGAGGACAGGGGCTCCTACGAGCAGTACTTC. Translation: CASSEDRGSYEQYF.

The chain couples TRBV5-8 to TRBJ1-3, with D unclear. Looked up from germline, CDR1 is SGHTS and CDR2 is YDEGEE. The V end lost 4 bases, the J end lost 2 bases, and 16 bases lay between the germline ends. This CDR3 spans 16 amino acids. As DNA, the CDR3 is TGTGCCAGCAGCCCCATTTCGGGAGGCGCTGGAAACACCATATATTTT. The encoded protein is CASSPISGGAGNTIYF.

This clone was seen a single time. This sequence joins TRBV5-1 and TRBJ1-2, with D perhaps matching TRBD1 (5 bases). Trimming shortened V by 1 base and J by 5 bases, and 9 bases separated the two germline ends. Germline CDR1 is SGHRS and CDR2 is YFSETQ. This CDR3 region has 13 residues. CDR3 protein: CASSLQGSYGYTF. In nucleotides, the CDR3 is TGCGCCAGCAGCTTGCAGGGTTCTTATGGCTACACCTTC.

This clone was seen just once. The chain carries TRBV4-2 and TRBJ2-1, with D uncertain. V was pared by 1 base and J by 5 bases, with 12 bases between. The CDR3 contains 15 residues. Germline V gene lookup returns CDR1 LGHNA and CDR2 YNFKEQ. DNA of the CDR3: TGTGCCAGCAGCCAAGTGGTTTCTGCGGACAATGAGCAGTTCTTC. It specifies CASSQVVSADNEQFF.

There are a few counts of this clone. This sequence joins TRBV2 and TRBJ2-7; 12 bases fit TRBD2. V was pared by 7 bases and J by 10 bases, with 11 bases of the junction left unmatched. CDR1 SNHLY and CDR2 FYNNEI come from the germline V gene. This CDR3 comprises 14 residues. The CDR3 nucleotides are TGTGCCAGCACCCCTTTCCGGACTAGCGGGGAACAGTACTTC. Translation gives CASTPFRTSGEQYF.

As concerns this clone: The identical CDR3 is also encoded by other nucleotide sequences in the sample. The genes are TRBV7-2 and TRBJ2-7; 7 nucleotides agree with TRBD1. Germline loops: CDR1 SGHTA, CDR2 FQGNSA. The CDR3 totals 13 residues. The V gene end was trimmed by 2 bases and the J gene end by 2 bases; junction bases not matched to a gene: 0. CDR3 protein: CASSLQGAYEQYF. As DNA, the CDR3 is TGTGCCAGCAGCTTACAGGGGGCCTACGAGCAGTACTTC.

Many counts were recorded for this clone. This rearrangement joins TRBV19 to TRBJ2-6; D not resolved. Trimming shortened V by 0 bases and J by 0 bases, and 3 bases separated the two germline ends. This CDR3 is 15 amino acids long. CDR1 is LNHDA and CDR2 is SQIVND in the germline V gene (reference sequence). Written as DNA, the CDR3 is TGTGCCAGTAGTATAGAACTCTCTGGGGCCAACGTCCTGACTTTC. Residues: CASSIELSGANVLTF.

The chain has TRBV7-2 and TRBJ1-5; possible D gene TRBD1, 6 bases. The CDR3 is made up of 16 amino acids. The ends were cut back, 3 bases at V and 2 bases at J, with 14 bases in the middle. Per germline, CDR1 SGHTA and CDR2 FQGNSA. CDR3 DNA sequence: TGTGCCAGCAGCTTGCGTGGGGGCGCGGGCAATCAGCCCCAGCATTTT. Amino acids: CASSLRGGAGNQPQHF. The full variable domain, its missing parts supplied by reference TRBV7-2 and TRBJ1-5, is GAGVSQSPSNKVTEKGKDVELRCDPISGHTALYWYRQSLGQGLEFLIYFQGNSAPDKSGLPSDRFSAERTGGSVSTLTIQRTQQEDSAVYLCASSLRGGAGNQPQHFGDGTRLSIL.

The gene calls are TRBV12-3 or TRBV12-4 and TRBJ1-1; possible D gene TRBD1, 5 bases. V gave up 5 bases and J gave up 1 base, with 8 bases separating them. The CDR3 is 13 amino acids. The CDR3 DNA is TGTGCCAGCAGTCCCAGGGCGAACACTGAAGCTTTCTTT. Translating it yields CASSPRANTEAFF.

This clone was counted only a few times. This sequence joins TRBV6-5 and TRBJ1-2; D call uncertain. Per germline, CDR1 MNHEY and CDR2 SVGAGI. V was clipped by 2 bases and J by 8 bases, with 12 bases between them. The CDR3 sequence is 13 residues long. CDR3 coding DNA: TGTGCCAGCAGTTACCGCCTCGCCGGGGGCTACACCTTC. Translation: CASSYRLAGGYTF.

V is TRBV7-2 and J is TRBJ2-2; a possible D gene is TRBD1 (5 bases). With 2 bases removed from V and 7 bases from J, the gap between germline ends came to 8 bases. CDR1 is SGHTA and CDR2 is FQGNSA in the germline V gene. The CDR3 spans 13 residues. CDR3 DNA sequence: TGTGCCAGCAGCTTAAAAGGGGTCGGGGAGCTGTTTTTT. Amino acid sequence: CASSLKGVGELFF.

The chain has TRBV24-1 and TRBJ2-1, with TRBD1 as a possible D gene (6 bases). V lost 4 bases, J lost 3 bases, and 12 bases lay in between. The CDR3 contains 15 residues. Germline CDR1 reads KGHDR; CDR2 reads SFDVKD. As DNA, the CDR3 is TGTGCCACCAGTGACCCCGGACAGATCTACAATGAGCAGTTCTTC. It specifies CATSDPGQIYNEQFF.

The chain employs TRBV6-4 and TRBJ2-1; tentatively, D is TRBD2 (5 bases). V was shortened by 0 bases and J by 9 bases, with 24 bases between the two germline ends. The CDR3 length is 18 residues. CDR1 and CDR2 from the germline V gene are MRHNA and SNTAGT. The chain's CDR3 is CASSDSIGNGLQLGEQFF. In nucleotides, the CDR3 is TGTGCCAGCAGTGACTCGATTGGAAACGGACTCCAATTGGGTGAGCAGTTCTTC.